The clone carrying this TCR beta chain was seen more than once but under ten times. Its matching antigen is unknown. The record originates from a study of spatial heterogeneity in lung cancer. Study-wide findings and caveats: Tumors with more nonsynonymous mutations had more expanded intratumoral alpha and beta TCRs.

The CDR3 has 14 amino acids. Per the germline V gene, CDR1 is SGHTA and CDR2 is FQGTGA. J lost 4 bases, V lost 5 bases, and 2 bases had no gene match. Time point described: sample taken at primary tumor resection. Via MiXCR, TCRdb re-called the 5' RACE reads, giving one row per CDR3 protein. This repertoire shows over 2,500 distinct CDR3 sequences, about 49% found once; its top ten account for 50% to 70%. The gene calls are TRBV7-3 and TRBJ1-6; 7 nucleotides agree with TRBD1. Sequencing used lung tumor tissue, obtained at surgery. This receptor was obtained from a male donor with early-stage non-small cell lung cancer. CDR3 nucleotides: TGTGCCAGCAGCGCGGGACAGTATAATTCACCCCTCCACTTT. Translation gives CASSAGQYNSPLHF.